This T cell receptor (beta chain) was found in a study of T cell responses to AZD1222 COVID-19 vaccine. Looked up from germline, CDR1 is PRHDT and CDR2 is FYEKMQ (reference sequence). CDR3 length: 14 residues. With 5 bases removed from V and 7 bases from J, the gap between germline ends came to 18 bases. Assay used: immunoSEQ multiplex PCR; TCRdb lists only in-frame clones, some missing. The profile shows 70,000 to 95,000 clones, around 93% of them singletons. The rearrangement joins TRBV13 to TRBJ2-7; D may be TRBD2 (6 bases). This TCR was sampled from an adult who received the AZD1222 COVID-19 vaccine. The sequencing here drew on peripheral blood, taken 28 days after the second AZD1222 dose. CDR3 protein: CASSSSGTAGEQYF. The CDR3 DNA is TGTGCCAGCAGCAGCTCCGGGACCGCGGGAGAGCAGTACTTC.